These T cell receptor beta chains were read from a single sample in a study of cytomegalovirus exposure and HLA in healthy donors. Profiled with immunoSEQ multiplex PCR; TCRdb holds only in-frame clones, not every one. This sample has under 200,000 clones, with 68% found just once. Sequencing was carried out using PBMCs. Receptor source: a woman between 40 and 50 years old in good health and CMV-seropositive. Both conserved end residues are part of each CDR3. D genes are given only for firm matches. Size is stated for part of the rows, as once, few or many counts, or as a class when the clone is expanded.

>TRBV5-4|TRBJ1-1|few|NA
CASAYQGTHTEAFF
TGTGCCAGCGCCTACCAGGGGACGCACACTGAAGCTTTCTTT
>TRBV5-4|TRBJ2-5|NA|TRBD2
CASSTPGTRDGRAQYF
TGTGCCAGCAGCACCCCCGGCACACGGGATGGGAGGGCCCAGTACTTC
>TRBV4-3|TRBJ2-7|NA|NA
CASSQGLELAYEQYF
TGCGCCAGCAGCCAAGGGCTAGAACTAGCCTACGAGCAGTACTTC
>TRBV14|TRBJ2-1|NA|TRBD2
CASSHLLAGVPLNEQFF
TGTGCCAGCAGCCATCTCCTAGCGGGAGTCCCGTTGAATGAGCAGTTCTTC
>TRBV9|TRBJ2-7|NA|TRBD1
CASSVAVTGFDEQYF
TGTGCCAGCAGCGTAGCTGTGACAGGGTTCGACGAGCAGTACTTC
>TRBV7-2|TRBJ2-5|NA|NA
CASRLSETQYF
TGTGCCAGCAGACTCTCCGAGACCCAGTACTTC
>TRBV13|TRBJ1-2|once|TRBD1
CASSLSGTGTRGGYTF
TGTGCCAGCAGCTTATCCGGGACAGGGACGCGGGGCGGCTACACCTTC
>TRBV5-6|TRBJ2-5|NA|NA
CASSLVQTQETQYF
TGTGCCAGCAGCTTGGTACAGACCCAAGAGACCCAGTACTTC
>TRBV7-8|TRBJ2-2|NA|NA
CASSLVRGQNTGELFF
TGTGCCAGCAGCTTGGTGCGGGGGCAGAACACCGGGGAGCTGTTTTTT
>TRBV10-3|TRBJ1-5|few|NA
CAIGGRGDSNQPQHF
TGTGCCATCGGGGGCAGGGGCGATAGCAATCAGCCCCAGCATTTT
>TRBV6-4|TRBJ2-7|NA|NA
CASSDSQQGSYEQYF
TGTGCCAGCAGTGACTCGCAACAGGGCTCCTACGAGCAGTACTTC
>TRBV27|TRBJ2-5|NA|NA
CATKTTLQETQYF
TGTGCCACCAAAACAACGTTACAAGAGACCCAGTACTTC
>TRBV29-1|TRBJ1-1|few|NA
CSVGDMNTEAFF
TGCAGCGTTGGGGACATGAACACTGAAGCTTTCTTT
>TRBV2|TRBJ2-2|few|NA
CASSAVDTGELFF
TGTGCCAGCAGTGCGGTGGACACCGGGGAGCTGTTTTTT
>TRBV6-5|TRBJ2-5|NA|NA
CASSFQRWETQHF
TGTGCCAGCAGTTTCCAGCGGTGGGAGACCCAGCACTTC
>TRBV6-5|TRBJ2-1|NA|TRBD2
CASRLGLAREQFF
TGTGCCAGCAGACTCGGACTAGCGCGGGAGCAGTTCTTC
>TRBV2|TRBJ1-1|few|TRBD1
CASSGGQGDTEAFF
TGTGCCAGCAGTGGGGGACAGGGGGACACTGAAGCTTTCTTT
>TRBV27|TRBJ1-5|NA|TRBD1
CASSLQGVYQPQHF
TGTGCCAGCAGTTTACAGGGGGTATATCAGCCCCAGCATTTT
>TRBV9|TRBJ2-7|NA|NA
CASSVDVATYEQYF
TGTGCCAGCAGCGTAGACGTTGCCACCTACGAGCAGTACTTC
>TRBV7-9|TRBJ2-3|NA|NA
CASSLPDTQYF
TGTGCCAGCAGCCTCCCAGATACGCAGTATTTT
>TRBV28|TRBJ2-2|NA|TRBD1
CASSSTGVRTGELFF
TGTGCCAGCAGTTCCACAGGGGTTCGCACCGGGGAGCTGTTTTTT
>TRBV5-4|TRBJ2-7|NA|TRBD2
CASSSPSGGSEQYF
TGTGCCAGCAGCTCCCCTAGCGGGGGGTCCGAGCAGTACTTC
>TRBV7-9|TRBJ2-7|NA|NA
CASSPLSYEQYF
TGTGCCAGCAGCCCACTGAGCTACGAGCAGTACTTC
>TRBV28|TRBJ2-3|few|TRBD2
CASRDGTSGFTDTQYF
TGTGCCAGCAGAGACGGGACTAGCGGGTTCACAGATACGCAGTATTTT
>TRBV28|TRBJ1-1|NA|NA
CASSSDSLRVAFF
TGTGCCAGCAGCTCCGACAGTCTCAGGGTAGCTTTCTTT
>TRBV2|TRBJ2-7|few|TRBD1
CASSVGQGVNEQYF
TGTGCCAGCAGTGTGGGACAGGGGGTGAACGAGCAGTACTTC
>TRBV9|TRBJ2-7|NA|TRBD2
CASSVGTSGIGQYF
TGTGCCAGCAGCGTAGGGACTAGCGGGATCGGGCAGTACTTC
>TRBV5-1|TRBJ1-1|NA|NA
CASSFAGDTEAFF
TGCGCCAGCAGCTTCGCGGGGGACACTGAAGCTTTCTTT
>TRBV27|TRBJ2-7|few|TRBD2
CASSSRLAGIYEQYF
TGTGCCAGCAGTTCTCGACTAGCGGGCATCTACGAGCAGTACTTC
>TRBV6-9|TRBJ2-3|NA|TRBD2
CASTGARGLANGDTQYF
TGTGCCAGCACCGGAGCCAGGGGACTAGCTAATGGAGATACGCAGTATTTT
>TRBV7-9|TRBJ2-5|NA|NA
CASSGRGFAEGQETQYF
TGTGCCAGCAGCGGAAGGGGATTCGCGGAGGGCCAAGAGACCCAGTACTTC
>TRBV6-5|TRBJ1-2|once|TRBD1
CASSYSKGQGGYTF
TGTGCCAGCAGTTATTCAAAAGGACAGGGTGGCTACACCTTC
>TRBV9|TRBJ2-3|NA|NA
CASSPVGGEYDTQYF
TGTGCCAGCAGCCCAGTGGGGGGAGAGTACGATACGCAGTATTTT
>TRBV13|TRBJ2-3|NA|NA
CASSLGLPTDTQYF
TGTGCCAGCAGCTTAGGACTCCCTACAGATACGCAGTATTTT
>TRBV6-4|TRBJ2-1|NA|NA
CASSDIRPQGQRFF
TGTGCCAGCAGTGATATTCGGCCCCAGGGGCAGAGGTTCTTC
>TRBV11-1|TRBJ2-7|NA|NA
CASSPRGGISYEQYF
TGTGCCAGCAGCCCCCGAGGGGGTATATCCTACGAGCAGTACTTC
>TRBV6-5|TRBJ1-3|NA|NA
CASSYSGQGRRNTIYF
TGTGCCAGCAGTTACTCCGGGCAGGGGCGACGAAACACCATATATTTT
>TRBV19|TRBJ1-5|NA|NA
CASSIERARNQPQHF
TGTGCCAGTAGTATAGAGAGGGCGCGAAATCAGCCCCAGCATTTT
>TRBV6-5|TRBJ2-7|NA|TRBD2
CASTLAGGQYEQYF
TGTGCCAGCACCCTAGCGGGAGGCCAATACGAGCAGTACTTC
>TRBV2|TRBJ1-5|NA|NA
CASASTGLSNQPQHF
TGTGCCAGCGCAAGTACAGGGTTGAGCAATCAGCCCCAGCATTTT
>TRBV2|TRBJ1-2|NA|NA
CARTDPSRGYTF
TGTGCCAGGACGGATCCCTCGAGGGGCTACACCTTC
>TRBV21-1|TRBJ2-7|NA|NA
CASSKRGDSYEQYF
TGTGCCAGCAGCAAGCGGGGAGACTCCTACGAGCAGTACTTC
>TRBV7-2|TRBJ2-5|once|TRBD1
CASSPAGTGSETQYF
TGTGCCAGCAGCCCGGCCGGGACAGGGTCAGAGACCCAGTACTTC
>TRBV13|TRBJ2-5|NA|TRBD2
CASSLSGGGVETQYF
TGTGCCAGCAGCCTCAGCGGCGGGGGGGTTGAGACCCAGTACTTC
>TRBV7-3|TRBJ1-2|NA|TRBD1
CASSFGTGGGEGYGYTF
TGTGCCAGCAGCTTTGGGACAGGGGGCGGCGAGGGCTATGGCTACACCTTC
>TRBV5-1|TRBJ2-2|NA|NA
CASSLGLGITGELFF
TGCGCCAGCAGCTTGGGACTAGGTATAACCGGGGAGCTGTTTTTT
>TRBV7-9|TRBJ1-4|few|NA
CASSVQGIEGKLFF
TGTGCCAGCAGCGTTCAGGGGATTGAGGGAAAACTGTTTTTT
>TRBV28|TRBJ1-2|few|NA
CASSLAPGAGYGYTF
TGTGCCAGCAGTTTGGCCCCAGGGGCTGGCTATGGCTACACCTTC
>TRBV7-3|TRBJ2-3|NA|TRBD2
CASSSRLAPIDTQYF
TGTGCCAGCAGCTCTCGACTAGCCCCCATAGATACGCAGTATTTT